The 10 T cell receptor beta chains presented below share a single source sample, sequenced in a study of identical twins. MiXCR, run by TCRdb on the 5' RACE reads, gives a single entry per CDR3 protein. In the table there are 700,000 or so distinct CDR3 sequences, 21% of which are singletons. A further study also used this sample, focusing on T cells expressing NK-cell markers.

The source material was PBMCs. These receptors originate from a woman between 18 and 29 years old in good health.

In its sample, this clonotype was seen a few times. The V gene is TRBV29-1, the J gene TRBJ1-1; no clear D gene. The germline V and J ends were trimmed by 4 bases and 1 base, with 4 bases remaining between them. CDR3 length equals 11 residues. Germline-derived CDR1 and CDR2 are SQVTM and ANQGSEA. This CDR3 reads CSVAPNTEAFF. CDR3 nucleotides: TGCAGCGTTGCCCCGAACACTGAAGCTTTCTTT.

This clonotype was detected only a few times. The CDR3 loop is CSMETGSKPGEQYF. CDR3 coding DNA: TGCAGCATGGAGACAGGGTCTAAACCGGGGGAGCAGTACTTC. The rearrangement joins TRBV29-1 to TRBJ2-7, with TRBD1 matching over 7 bases. With V trimmed by 8 bases and J by 7 bases, 17 bases remained unmatched. Looked up from germline, CDR1 is SQVTM and CDR2 is ANQGSEA. The CDR3 spans 14 residues.

The genes are TRBV5-1 and TRBJ2-2, with unresolved D. Germline CDR1 reads SGHRS; CDR2 reads YFSETQ. V was trimmed by 0 bases and J by 8 bases, leaving 11 bases between them. This CDR3 is built from 14 residues. The CDR3 spells CASSLARDTGELFF. The CDR3 region has the DNA TGCGCCAGCAGCTTGGCTAGGGATACTGGGGAGCTGTTTTTT.

In its sample, this clonotype was seen many times. This chain connects TRBV3-1 to TRBJ2-7, with 7 nucleotides matching TRBD2. The V segment lost 1 base and the J segment 2 bases; nucleotides outside the gene matches: 2. CDR1 LGHDT and CDR2 YNNKEL come from the germline V gene (reference sequence). The CDR3 length is 14 residues. The CDR3 sequence is CASSQGGGAYEQYF. DNA of the CDR3: TGTGCCAGCAGCCAAGGGGGGGGAGCCTACGAGCAGTACTTC.

The genes are TRBV6-2 or TRBV6-3 and TRBJ2-1, with 9 bases matching TRBD2. This CDR3 spans 16 amino acids. Germline-derived CDR1 and CDR2 are MNHEY and SVGEGT. V lost 0 bases and J lost 11; bases outside the gene matches: 11. DNA of the CDR3: TGTGCCAGCAGTTACTCGACTAGCGGAGACCGACAAAAGCAGTTCTTC. Amino acids: CASSYSTSGDRQKQFF.

The V and J genes are TRBV7-2 and TRBJ1-2, with 7 bases matching TRBD1. V was pared by 4 bases and J by 8 bases, with 4 bases of the junction left unmatched. The V gene's germline CDR1 is SGHTA and CDR2 FQGNSA. The CDR3 spans 12 residues. The CDR3 loop reads CASSSRGSGYTF. The CDR3 DNA sequence: TGTGCCAGCAGCTCCAGGGGGTCCGGCTACACCTTC. The full variable domain, rest sourced from reference TRBV7-2 and TRBJ1-2, is GAGVSQSPSNKVTEKGKDVELRCDPISGHTALYWYRQSLGQGLEFLIYFQGNSAPDKSGLPSDRFSAERTGGSVSTLTIQRTQQEDSAVYLCASSSRGSGYTFGSGTRLTVV.

This clonotype has a count of ten or more. The chain couples TRBV6-6 to TRBJ2-7; D uncertain. Between the trimmed V and J ends, which lost 8 bases and 5 bases, there was a span of 13 bases. Germline-derived CDR1 and CDR2 are MNHNY and SVGAGI (reference sequence). The CDR3 covers 12 residues. The CDR3 bases are TGTGCCAGCCGTTCAGTTGGCCACGAGCAGTACTTC. Amino acid sequence: CASRSVGHEQYF.

This clonotype was observed many times. The rearrangement uses TRBV10-3 and TRBJ2-1; TRBD2 matches at 8 bases. The CDR3 runs 13 residues. Germline V gene sequence: CDR1 ENHRY, CDR2 SYGVKD. The junction had 3 bases not matched to a gene; V was cut back by 7 bases and J by 4 bases. This chain's CDR3 is CAINQREYNEQFF. CDR3 nucleotides: TGTGCCATCAACCAGCGGGAGTACAATGAGCAGTTCTTC.

The chain employs TRBV29-1 and TRBJ1-1; D gene uncertain. V lost 5 bases to trimming and J lost 4 bases, with 8 bases between them. This CDR3 has 11 residues. CDR1 SQVTM and CDR2 ANQGSEA come from the germline V gene. The CDR3 bases are TGCAGCGTTCCAGGAAGCACTGAAGCTTTCTTT. Its translation is CSVPGSTEAFF.

V is TRBV11-1 and J is TRBJ2-1, with D maybe TRBD1 (5 bases). CDR3 length equals 18 residues. Trimming left V 2 bases short and J 0 bases short, with 17 bases between. CDR1 is SGHAT and CDR2 is FQDESV in the germline V gene (reference sequence). CDR3 loop: CASSLNPSLDSSYNEQFF. In nucleotides, the CDR3 is TGTGCCAGCAGCTTAAACCCCTCCTTAGACAGCTCCTACAATGAGCAGTTCTTC.